The rows below give T cell receptor beta chains drawn from one sample of a study of shared clonotypes between healthy human individuals. Here immunoSEQ multiplex PCR was the method, and the copy in TCRdb shows in-frame clones only, minus some. The repertoire holds about 2.1 million clones, with around 93% as singletons. Sequenced material: naive CD8+ T cells from PBMCs. The receptors derive from a man aged 18-30 years in good health. Some clones in this sample may be carry-over from other donors' samples. The CDR3 runs from the conserved cysteine through the conserved F or W. The order of the fields is V gene, CDR3 length, CDR3 protein.

TRBV28,14,CASSLTRTGTEAFF
TRBV19,15,CASSIEHRVNTEAFF
TRBV11-2,14,CASSLASRNTEAFF
TRBV7-2,14,CASSLRGADQPQHF
TRBV5-4,15,CASSLGIGGAYEQYF
TRBV29-1,10,CSVRHGELFF
TRBV9,13,CASSAGTAYEQYF
TRBV9,16,CASSPHPRASGYEQYF
TRBV25-1,15,CASSEYRGAKNIQYF
TRBV14,15,CASSQGQDFGYGYTF
TRBV7-2,12,CASSLAPGEQYF
TRBV27,16,CASTSLLPSSYNEQFF
TRBV28,14,CASSMTGRNQPQHF
TRBV5-6,15,CASSFGTSGLREQFF
TRBV29-1,14,CSVVEQDRNYEQYF
TRBV6-5,15,CASSYGRGNTGELFF
TRBV4-1,17,CASSREASGIPFYGYTF
TRBV2,15,CASSDPGRTAYEQYF
TRBV7-9,16,CASSSFTRDVDNEQFF
TRBV4-1,14,CASSHGQPNQPQHF
TRBV6-5,14,CASSYSVGAGELFF
TRBV7-6,13,CASSDRGVEEQYF
TRBV7-9,16,CASSLDRGLNTDTQYF
TRBV2,16,CASSFRTEGSGNTIYF
TRBV27,14,CASSYLGGSYEQYF
TRBV7-6,15,CASSPRQGGYYGYTF
TRBV14,14,CASSQGTGWYGYTF
TRBV27,16,CASSLWGSRVNTEAFF
TRBV27,18,CASSSTPGTVNWNYGYTF
TRBV27,13,CASSSTRWNEQFF
TRBV4-3,15,CASSQDPAAYNEQFF
TRBV27,15,CASSPKYGQLYGYTF
TRBV28,16,CASSRRQGGRNTEAFF
TRBV9,15,CASSVAGGGPYEQYF
TRBV7-8,14,CASSQTAAKYGYTF
TRBV2,13,CASSERARETQYF
TRBV9,15,CASSVAGTGYNEQFF
TRBV29-1,14,CSVEGLAGTYEQYF
TRBV6-5,15,CASSYSRTGGHEQYF
TRBV28,14,CASSFLPGNQPQHF
TRBV28,13,CASTPADQEGYTF
TRBV13,13,CASSSRTAYGYTF
TRBV7-8,14,CASSTDRVNEKLFF
TRBV2,16,CASRGGQGTYPDTQYF
TRBV19,15,CASSIPSGDQETQYF
TRBV6-5,15,CASSYSSWGAYEQYF